Each of the 23 T cell receptor beta chains below was sequenced from the same sample in a study of radiation and T cells in renal cell carcinoma. Time point reported: blood 2 weeks post-SBRT. Treatment here: 15 Gy SBRT to primary tumor, nephrectomy 4 weeks later. Sequencing used immunoSEQ multiplex PCR; TCRdb keeps in-frame clones, though not all of them. The table includes 120,000 or so clones, 65% to 85% detected once. Material: blood, obtained from a patient whose treatment included radiotherapy and nephrectomy. These receptors originate from a man over 45 with renal cell carcinoma.

This clone is a singleton in its sample. The gene calls are TRBV6-5 and TRBJ2-1; maybe TRBD2 (5 bases). Deletions cut 6 bases from V and 3 bases from J, with 12 bases between. The germline CDR1 and CDR2 sequences are MNHEY and SVGAGI. The CDR3 is 14 amino acids. The CDR3 sequence is CASSAGFLYNEQFF. CDR3 coding DNA: TGTGCCAGCAGCGCGGGCTTCCTCTACAATGAGCAGTTCTTC.

The chain combines TRBV4-2 with TRBJ2-1, with D possibly being TRBD2 (6 bases). The germline gives CDR1 LGHNA, CDR2 YNFKEQ. The CDR3 has 15 amino acids. V was cut by 3 bases and J by 6 bases, with 15 bases left in between. CDR3 loop: CASSQRVREPNEQFF. Here the CDR3 DNA reads TGTGCCAGCAGCCAGAGAGTACGGGAGCCCAATGAGCAGTTCTTC.

The chain recombines TRBV6-5 with TRBJ2-7, with D hard to call. The ends were cut back, 0 bases at V and 2 bases at J, with 8 bases in the middle. The CDR3 is 14 amino acids. Germline values: CDR1 MNHEY, CDR2 SVGAGI. CDR3 amino acids: CASSYSAVTYEQYF. The CDR3 DNA is TGTGCCAGCAGTTACTCGGCGGTAACCTACGAGCAGTACTTC.

The CDR3 spells CASSLGLSGGAPDTQYF. The CDR3 DNA is TGCGCCAGCAGCTTAGGACTTTCAGGGGGCGCCCCAGATACGCAGTATTTT. The chain employs TRBV5-1 and TRBJ2-3; 8 bases fit TRBD1. This CDR3 has 17 amino acids. Germline CDR1 reads SGHRS; CDR2 reads YFSETQ. V lost 2 bases and J lost 4; bases outside the gene matches: 12. Variable domain in full (rest from reference TRBV5-1 and TRBJ2-3): KAGVTQTPRYLIKTRGQQVTLSCSPISGHRSVSWYQQTPGQGLQFLFEYFSETQRNKGNFPGRFSGRQFSNSRSEMNVSTLELGDSALYLCASSLGLSGGAPDTQYFGPGTRLTVL.

V gene TRBV6-1 combines with J gene TRBJ1-2, with a weak D call TRBD1 (5 bases). V was pared by 8 bases and J by 3 bases, with 13 bases between. CDR3 length: 13 residues. Germline CDR1 and CDR2: MNHNS and SASEGT. The CDR3: CASVFREDYGYTF. CDR3 nucleotides: TGTGCCAGCGTCTTCAGGGAGGACTATGGCTACACCTTC.

This rearrangement joins TRBV21-1 to TRBJ2-4; no check of the table's D call, TRBD2, against the DNA was made. TRBV21-1 is an annotated pseudogene. The CDR3 length is 15 residues. CDR3 sequence: CASSKVGSLGNIQYF. As DNA, the CDR3 is TGTGCCAGCAGCAAAGTAGGGAGTCTCGGAAACATTCAGTACTTC.

The rearrangement joins TRBV6-5 to TRBJ2-1, with D possibly being TRBD2 (6 bases). Looked up from germline, CDR1 is MNHEY and CDR2 is SVGAGI. The CDR3 consists of 15 residues. Trimming pared 0 bases from V and 0 bases from J, leaving 6 bases between. The CDR3 DNA sequence: TGTGCCAGCAGTTACTCTAGCGGCTCCTACAATGAGCAGTTCTTC. Translation gives CASSYSSGSYNEQFF.

This chain connects TRBV29-1 to TRBJ2-3; 12 bases are shared with TRBD1. Germline-derived CDR1 and CDR2 are SQVTM and ANQGSEA. The CDR3 is made up of 14 amino acids. V trimming: 7 bases; J trimming: 4 bases; junction bases outside the gene matches: 6. CDR3 amino acids: CSAWGQGAPDTQYF. DNA of the CDR3: TGCAGCGCCTGGGGACAGGGGGCCCCAGATACGCAGTATTTT.

J is TRBJ2-1 and V is TRBV6-1, with 8 nucleotides matching TRBD2. The CDR3 runs to 13 residues. V dropped 7 bases and J dropped 6; count of bases not matched to a gene: 5. Germline CDR1 and CDR2: MNHNS and SASEGT. CDR3 bases: TGTGCCAGCAATCGGGGGGGGGCCAATGAGCAGTTCTTC. It yields the protein CASNRGGANEQFF.

The chain recombines TRBV7-2 with TRBJ1-2; possible D gene TRBD1, 5 bases. The CDR3 runs 15 residues. Per germline, CDR1 SGHTA and CDR2 FQGNSA. V was cut by 0 bases and J by 8 bases, with 16 bases left in between. CDR3 sequence reads: CASSLAWGQTDGYTF. Here the CDR3 DNA reads TGTGCCAGCAGCTTAGCTTGGGGCCAGACGGACGGCTACACCTTC.

The chain recombines TRBV11-3 with TRBJ1-6; D not resolved. Per the germline V gene, CDR1 is SGHNT and CDR2 is YENEEA. The CDR3 sequence is 14 residues long. V was pared by 10 bases and J by 4 bases, with 14 bases between. The DNA of the CDR3 is TGTGCCACCTCCTTCGGGAATTATAATTCACCCCTCCACTTT. Translating gives CATSFGNYNSPLHF. Full variable domain (rest looked up from reference TRBV11-3 and TRBJ1-6): EAGVVQSPRYKIIEKKQPVAFWCNPISGHNTLYWYLQNLGQGPELLIRYENEEAVDDSQLPKDRFSAERLKGVDSTLKIQPAELGDSAVYLCATSFGNYNSPLHFGNGTRLTVT.

The chain links TRBV15 to TRBJ2-2; 8 nucleotides agree with TRBD1. V was clipped by 8 bases and J by 6 bases; unmatched bases: 8. The length of the CDR3 is 14 residues. Germline CDR1 is LNHNV and CDR2 is YYDKDF (reference sequence). For the CDR3, the DNA is TGTGCCACCGGGACAGGATTACGCGCCGGGGAGCTGTTTTTT. Translation gives CATGTGLRAGELFF.

The genes are TRBV4-2 and TRBJ2-7; D assignment may be TRBD1 or TRBD2 (7 bases each). Trimming removed 4 bases at V and 4 bases at J, with 17 bases between. The CDR3 loop spans 15 amino acids. Germline V lookup: CDR1 LGHNA, CDR2 YNFKEQ. The CDR3 is CASSPRGQGGYEQYF. CDR3 DNA: TGTGCCAGCAGCCCCCGGGGCCAGGGGGGGTACGAGCAGTACTTC.

This chain joins TRBV7-9 and TRBJ2-7, with TRBD2 identical over 11 bases. J was trimmed by 3 bases and V by 5 bases; bases with no gene match: 6. In germline, CDR1 is SEHNR, CDR2 FQNEAQ (reference sequence). This CDR3 comprises 15 residues. The CDR3 region is CASSPGTSGIYEQYF. The CDR3 DNA sequence: TGTGCCAGCAGCCCTGGGACTAGCGGTATCTACGAGCAGTACTTC.

The chain links TRBV4-1 to TRBJ1-5; D is undetermined. This CDR3 has 19 amino acids. Germline loops: CDR1 MGHRA, CDR2 YSYEKL. The ends were cut back, 2 bases at V and 0 bases at J, with 20 bases in the middle. The CDR3: CASSQLYTDRLYSNQPQHF. As DNA, the CDR3 is TGCGCCAGCAGCCAACTATACACCGACCGGCTATATAGCAATCAGCCCCAGCATTTT.

The chain has TRBV5-4 and TRBJ2-1, with 9 bases fitting TRBD2. This CDR3 region has 15 residues. Unmatched junction bases numbered 9, after V lost 9 bases and J lost 2 bases. The germline V gene has CDR1 SGHNT and CDR2 YYREEE (reference sequence). CDR3 in amino acids: CAITTGTSPYNEQFF. The CDR3 DNA reads as TGTGCCATTACAACCGGGACTAGCCCCTACAATGAGCAGTTCTTC.

This rearrangement joins TRBV5-1 to TRBJ2-3, with a tentative D call TRBD1 (5 bases). CDR3 size: 14 residues. V gave up 0 bases and J gave up 4 bases, with 9 bases separating them. Germline loops: CDR1 SGHRS, CDR2 YFSETQ. The CDR3 loop is CASSLGQQADTQYF. The DNA of the CDR3 is TGCGCCAGCAGCTTGGGACAACAGGCAGATACGCAGTATTTT.

The chain couples TRBV6-6 to TRBJ2-4; D tentatively reads TRBD1 or TRBD2 (5 bases each). This CDR3 is built from 15 residues. The germline gives CDR1 MNHNY, CDR2 SVGAGI (reference sequence). V shed 0 bases and J shed 2 bases, with 8 bases lying between them. For the CDR3, the DNA is TGTGCCAGCAGTTACTCTCGGGGCTCCAAAAACATTCAGTACTTC. Its translation: CASSYSRGSKNIQYF.

V gene TRBV27 combines with J gene TRBJ1-2; 10 nucleotides match TRBD1. The CDR3 sequence is 17 residues long. The junction had 8 bases not matched to a gene; V was cut back by 2 bases and J by 2 bases. Germline assignment: CDR1 MNHEY and CDR2 SMNVEV (reference sequence). DNA of the CDR3: TGTGCCAGCAGTTTAACCTTGGGACAGGGGCGCAACTATGGCTACACCTTC. Amino acids: CASSLTLGQGRNYGYTF.

The V call is TRBV7-9, the J call TRBJ2-1; D is possibly TRBD1 (6 bases). The CDR3 loop spans 12 amino acids. Germline-derived CDR1 and CDR2 are SEHNR and FQNEAQ (reference sequence). With 5 bases removed from V and 8 bases from J, the gap between germline ends came to 10 bases. CDR3 region: CASSANRDEQFF. The DNA of the CDR3 is TGTGCCAGCAGCGCCAACAGGGATGAGCAGTTCTTC.

This clone was detected only a few times. This chain connects TRBV4-1 to TRBJ2-1; TRBD2 agrees at 14 bases. With V trimmed by 1 base and J by 4 bases, 6 bases remained unmatched. The CDR3 is 18 amino acids. Germline assignment: CDR1 MGHRA and CDR2 YSYEKL. The CDR3, as DNA: TGCGCCAGCAGCCAAGGACTAGCGGGGGGGCCCCTATACAATGAGCAGTTCTTC. It encodes CASSQGLAGGPLYNEQFF.

This clone showed up just once. The chain joins TRBV6-1 to TRBJ2-7; 9 bases are a match to TRBD1. The CDR3 extends over 14 amino acids. With 7 bases clipped from V and 1 base from J, the junction kept 5 bases outside the gene matches. CDR1 and CDR2 (germline): MNHNS, SASEGT. The CDR3 bases are TGTGCCAGCATGACCGGGACAGGGTCCTACGAGCAGTACTTC. Translation: CASMTGTGSYEQYF.

This sequence joins TRBV18 and TRBJ1-1; the match to TRBD1 covers 7 bases. This CDR3 is built from 14 residues. J was trimmed by 4 bases and V by 3 bases; bases with no gene match: 5. CDR1 KGHSH and CDR2 LQKENI come from the germline V gene. CDR3 coding DNA: TGTGCCAGCTCACCGACAGGGATGAGCACTGAAGCTTTCTTT. Amino acid sequence: CASSPTGMSTEAFF. Filled out from reference TRBV18 and TRBJ1-1, the complete variable domain reads NAGVMQNPRHLVRRRGQEARLRCSPMKGHSHVYWYRQLPEEGLKFMVYLQKENIIDESGMPKERFSAEFPKEGPSILRIQQVVRGDSAAYFCASSPTGMSTEAFFGQGTRLTVV.